Below, one T cell receptor (beta chain) is given with its context. Original methodology: Reference gene primers were amplified, and this amplification served to estimate nucleated cell counts. Using immunoSEQ multiplex PCR, the repertoire was profiled, and TCRdb retains in-frame clones only, with some absent. V and J calls and clone size are as listed in that table; D and trimming were resolved from the DNA. The sample holds 130,000 to 150,000 clones, 80% to 90% seen once. These data originate in a study of blood T cell repertoires in COVID-19. At the level of the study: PBMCs, B-cell-depleted T cells, or T cells provided the cDNA or gDNA that made up the material.

After removal of 5 bases from V and 8 bases from J, the junction contained 9 bases not matched to a gene. This CDR3 spans 14 amino acids. Germline V gene lookup returns CDR1 LNHDA and CDR2 SQIVND (reference sequence). In assigning cohorts, the study relied on participant-reported clinical history. Recovered participants had two consecutive negative NP/OP PCR tests, healthcare professional clearance, or symptom resolution. The source is a man in his sixties who had recovered from COVID-19. The chain has TRBV19 and TRBJ2-1, with 7 bases identical to TRBD2. Sequencing was performed on PBMCs or T cells enriched from blood (not recorded which). The CDR3 coding sequence is TGTGCCAGTAGTTGGGGGAGGGCCAGTTATGAGCAGTTCTTC. Residues: CASSWGRASYEQFF. Using reference TRBV19 and TRBJ2-1 for the parts outside the CDR3, the full variable domain is DGGITQSPKYLFRKEGQNVTLSCEQNLNHDAMYWYRQDPGQGLRLIYYSQIVNDFQKGDIAEGYSVSREKKESFPLTVTSAQKNPTAFYLCASSWGRASYEQFFGPGTRLTVL.